The text below deals with one T cell receptor beta chain. Its antigen is unidentified. The source of the sample is a study of post-analysis software for immune sequencing data. Study background: Included among the disease courses, which were recorded for the cohort, were relapsing-remitting, secondary progressive and progressive-relapsing multiple sclerosis.

Whole-study findings and limits: Compared with controls, patients had more of 4 to 6 TRBV segments, including TRBV5-6, TRBV5-1 and TRBV20-1. Normalized Chao1 diversity in multiple sclerosis patients fell significantly below that of controls. Batch-matched samples strongly co-clustered by F measure.

CDR1 DFQATT and CDR2 SNEGSKA come from the germline V gene (reference sequence). V was shortened by 3 bases and J by 2 bases, with 14 bases between the two germline ends. CDR3 length: 15 amino acids. The TCR beta cDNA libraries carried unique molecular identifiers. Each batch of about 0.95 to 11 million T cells produced a few hundred thousand cDNA molecules. Via MiXCR, TCRdb re-called the PCR reads, giving one row per CDR3 protein. The sample records about half a million distinct CDR3 sequences, around 31% being singletons. The clonotype originates from a girl younger than 18 with multiple sclerosis. Material for sequencing was blood. This rearrangement joins TRBV20-1 to TRBJ2-1; a possible D gene is TRBD1 (6 bases). The CDR3 DNA is TGCAGTGCTAGGGGGGCCCGCCGGACCTACAATGAGCAGTTCTTC. Its translation is CSARGARRTYNEQFF.